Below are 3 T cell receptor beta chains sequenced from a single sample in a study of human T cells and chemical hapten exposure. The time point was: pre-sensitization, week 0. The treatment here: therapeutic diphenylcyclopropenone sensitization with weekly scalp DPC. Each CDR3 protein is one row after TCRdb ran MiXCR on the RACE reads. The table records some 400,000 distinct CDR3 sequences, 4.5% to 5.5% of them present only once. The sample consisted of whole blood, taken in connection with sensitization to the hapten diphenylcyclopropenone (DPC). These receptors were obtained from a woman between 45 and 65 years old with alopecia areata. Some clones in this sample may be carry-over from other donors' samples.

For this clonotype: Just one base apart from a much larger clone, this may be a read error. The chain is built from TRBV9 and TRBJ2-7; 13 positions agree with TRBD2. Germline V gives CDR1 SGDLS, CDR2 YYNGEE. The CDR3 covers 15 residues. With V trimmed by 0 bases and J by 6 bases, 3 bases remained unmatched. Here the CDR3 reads CASSVGWTSGGEQYF. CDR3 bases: TGTGCCAGCAGCGTAGGGTGGACTAGCGGGGGCGAGCAGTACTTC. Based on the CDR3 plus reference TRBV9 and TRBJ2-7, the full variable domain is DSGVTQTPKHLITATGQRVTLRCSPRSGDLSVYWYQQSLDQGLQFLIQYYNGEERAKGNILERFSAQQFPDLHSELNLSSLELGDSALYFCASSVGWTSGGEQYFGPGTRLTVT.

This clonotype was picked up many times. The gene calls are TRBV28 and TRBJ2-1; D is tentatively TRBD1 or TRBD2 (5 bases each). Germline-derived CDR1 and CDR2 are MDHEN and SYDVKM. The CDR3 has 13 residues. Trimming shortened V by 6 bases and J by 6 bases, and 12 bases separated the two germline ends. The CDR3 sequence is CASSQSGANEQFF. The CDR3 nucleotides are TGTGCCAGCAGCCAATCCGGGGCCAATGAGCAGTTCTTC. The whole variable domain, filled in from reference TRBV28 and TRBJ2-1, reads DVKVTQSSRYLVKRTGEKVFLECVQDMDHENMFWYRQDPGLGLRLIYFSYDVKMKEKGDIPEGYSVSREKKERFSLILESASTNQTSMYLCASSQSGANEQFFGPGTRLTVL.

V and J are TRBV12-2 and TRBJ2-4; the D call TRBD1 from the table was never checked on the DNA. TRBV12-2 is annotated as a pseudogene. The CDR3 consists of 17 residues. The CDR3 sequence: CASRLGTGAEAKNIQYF. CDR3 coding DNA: TGTGCAAGTCGCTTAGGAACGGGGGCCGAGGCCAAAAACATTCAGTACTTC.